Listed here are 26 T cell receptor beta chains from one sample, sequenced in a study of identical twins. In TCRdb, the 5' RACE reads were re-called with MiXCR into one record per CDR3 protein. The sample lists hundreds of thousands of distinct CDR3 sequences; roughly 6.6% were seen once. Separately, the same data were catalogued under a study of yellow fever vaccine responses in identical twins.

The sample comprised PBMCs. The receptors derive from a woman under 30 in good health.

The rearrangement links TRBV6-5 to TRBJ2-1; maybe TRBD2 (5 bases). V was clipped by 6 bases and J by 15 bases, with 15 bases between them. The V gene's germline CDR1 is MNHEY and CDR2 SVGAGI. The CDR3 has 11 residues. CDR3 sequence reads: CASSNPWETFF. Written as DNA, the CDR3 is TGTGCCAGCAGCAACCCCTGGGAGACGTTCTTC.

At least ten counts were recorded for this clonotype. The chain uses TRBV20-1 and TRBJ2-3, with 8 nucleotides matching TRBD1. Germline V gene sequence: CDR1 DFQATT, CDR2 SNEGSKA (reference sequence). V lost 5 bases, J lost 3 bases, and 1 base stayed unmatched. The CDR3 loop spans 12 amino acids. As DNA, the CDR3 is TGCAGTGCTGACAGGGGAACAGATACGCAGTATTTT. Amino acid sequence: CSADRGTDTQYF.

CDR3 sequence: CASSPTYLGDEQYF. The DNA for the CDR3 is TGTGCCAGCAGTCCAACGTATCTGGGAGACGAGCAGTACTTC. The V call is TRBV27, the J call TRBJ2-7; possibly TRBD2 for D (5 bases). The germline gives CDR1 MNHEY, CDR2 SMNVEV (reference sequence). The CDR3 contains 14 residues. Trimming shortened V by 5 bases and J by 5 bases, and 16 bases separated the two germline ends.

V gene TRBV5-1 combines with J gene TRBJ1-1; no definite D call. Germline lookup yields CDR1 SGHRS and CDR2 YFSETQ. The CDR3 runs 13 residues. V lost 7 bases and J lost 1, with 11 bases in between. The CDR3 DNA follows: TGCGCCAGCTCGTGGTCAGGGAACACTGAAGCTTTCTTT. It codes for CASSWSGNTEAFF.

This clonotype appeared many times. As DNA, the CDR3 is TGCGCCAGCAGTGAGTCGAGGGCAGGGGAGCAGTTCTTC. It encodes CASSESRAGEQFF. The chain has TRBV10-2 and TRBJ2-1; D possibly matches TRBD1 or TRBD2 (5 bases each). V lost 0 bases, J lost 10 bases, and 10 bases lay in between. Germline lookup yields CDR1 WSHSY and CDR2 SAAADI. This CDR3 has 13 amino acids.

This clonotype was seen a few times. The V gene is TRBV20-1, the J gene TRBJ2-1; 7 bases are shared with TRBD1. The V gene end was trimmed by 1 base and the J gene end by 10 bases; junction bases not matched to a gene: 13. Germline loops: CDR1 DFQATT, CDR2 SNEGSKA (reference sequence). This CDR3 spans 15 amino acids. The CDR3 loop reads CSARGGGQTTGEQFF. The CDR3 DNA reads as TGCAGTGCTAGAGGAGGGGGACAGACCACAGGGGAGCAGTTCTTC.

This clonotype was observed a handful of times. V gene TRBV5-1 combines with J gene TRBJ1-6; D call uncertain. The CDR3 runs to 15 residues. Germline-derived CDR1 and CDR2 are SGHRS and YFSETQ. Trimming took off 0 bases at V and 6 bases at J, with 10 bases between the two ends. The CDR3 region has the DNA TGCGCCAGCAGCTTGGAGTTGGCGGTTAATTCACCCCTCCACTTT. It translates to CASSLELAVNSPLHF.

This clonotype was seen more than once but under ten times. This chain joins TRBV2 and TRBJ2-3, with 13 bases aligning to TRBD2. Germline V gene sequence: CDR1 SNHLY, CDR2 FYNNEI. J gave up 6 bases and V 6 bases, and 15 bases lay outside the gene matches. The CDR3 spans 18 residues. CDR3 bases: TGTGCCAGCAGCAGGACTAGCGGGGGCCCCTTTGATTCGGATACGCAGTATTTT. Its protein is CASSRTSGGPFDSDTQYF.

The chain carries TRBV7-8 and TRBJ2-5, with 7 bases that match TRBD1. The V gene's germline CDR1 is SGHVS and CDR2 FQNEAQ. J was trimmed by 5 bases and V by 1 base; bases with no gene match: 7. The CDR3 runs to 15 residues. The CDR3 spells CASSLVRDRAETQYF. CDR3 DNA: TGTGCCAGCAGCTTAGTTAGGGACAGAGCTGAGACCCAGTACTTC.

The V and J genes are TRBV12-3 or TRBV12-4 and TRBJ2-1; TRBD1 might be the D (5 bases). V lost 4 bases, J lost 5 bases, and 12 bases lay in between. The CDR3 spans 14 residues. The DNA of the CDR3 is TGTGCCAGCAGTTCACCTAGGACACACAATGAGCAGTTCTTC. Translating gives CASSSPRTHNEQFF.

The V and J genes are TRBV4-1 and TRBJ2-1; 9 bases align to TRBD2. V dropped 0 bases and J dropped 8; count of bases not matched to a gene: 5. From germline, CDR1 is MGHRA and CDR2 YSYEKL. This CDR3 region has 15 residues. CDR3 loop: CASSQETAGGDEQFF. CDR3 DNA sequence: TGCGCCAGCAGCCAAGAAACAGCGGGAGGAGATGAGCAGTTCTTC.

For the CDR3, the DNA is TGTGCCAGCAGCCTATCTCAGGGTACCCTGAACCAAGAGACCCAGTACTTC. Its translation is CASSLSQGTLNQETQYF. This chain uses TRBV11-3 with TRBJ2-5; possibly TRBD1 for D (5 bases). This CDR3 is built from 17 residues. Trimming pared 5 bases from V and 0 bases from J, leaving 19 bases between. Germline CDR1 reads SGHNT; CDR2 reads YENEEA.

Ten or more counts support this clonotype. This chain uses TRBV29-1 with TRBJ1-1; D unclear. Germline CDR1 reads SQVTM; CDR2 reads ANQGSEA. V gave up 3 bases and J gave up 0 bases, with 2 bases separating them. CDR3 length: 11 residues. DNA for the CDR3: TGCAGCGTTGACGTGAACACTGAAGCTTTCTTT. The encoded protein is CSVDVNTEAFF.

This clonotype was picked up many times. The J gene is TRBJ1-1, the V gene TRBV12-3 or TRBV12-4, with D possibly matching TRBD1 (5 bases). V was pared by 0 bases and J by 4 bases, with 12 bases between. The CDR3 is made up of 15 amino acids. The CDR3 region is CASSLAAVRGTEAFF. For the CDR3, the DNA is TGTGCCAGCAGTTTAGCAGCCGTGAGGGGCACTGAAGCTTTCTTT.

V is TRBV5-1 and J is TRBJ2-2; a possible D gene is TRBD1 (6 bases). Looked up from germline, CDR1 is SGHRS and CDR2 is YFSETQ. V was pared by 0 bases and J by 1 base, with 13 bases between. The CDR3 contains 17 residues. CDR3 nucleotides: TGCGCCAGCAGCTTGGACAGGGATTCATTGAACACCGGGGAGCTGTTTTTT. This translates into CASSLDRDSLNTGELFF.

This clonotype showed up many times. This chain uses TRBV7-3 with TRBJ2-1, with D possibly called TRBD1 or TRBD2 (5 bases each). The CDR3 sequence is 18 residues long. In germline, CDR1 is SGHTA, CDR2 FQGTGA. Trimming removed 2 bases from V and 0 bases from J, with 17 bases in between. The CDR3 coding sequence is TGTGCCAGCAGCTTATTGCCCTCGGGGCCCGGCTCCTACAATGAGCAGTTCTTC. This codes for CASSLLPSGPGSYNEQFF.

In its sample, this clonotype was seen many times. The V call is TRBV5-1, the J call TRBJ1-6; D is uncertain. The CDR3 has 13 amino acids. V lost 6 bases to trimming and J lost 9 bases, with 13 bases between them. The germline V gene has CDR1 SGHRS and CDR2 YFSETQ. CDR3 DNA sequence: TGCGCCAGCACCCTCTCGGGGAGTTCACCCCTCCACTTT. Translating gives CASTLSGSSPLHF.

In its sample, this clonotype was seen many times. The chain is built from TRBV14 and TRBJ1-1; perhaps TRBD1 as D (6 bases). This CDR3 spans 13 amino acids. Deletions cut 6 bases from V and 6 bases from J, with 14 bases between. The germline V gene encodes CDR1 SGHDN and CDR2 FVKESK. The CDR3: CASRPGQSAEAFF. In DNA form, the CDR3 reads TGTGCCAGCAGACCGGGACAATCTGCTGAAGCTTTCTTT.

This clonotype was seen a handful of times. The chain couples TRBV4-2 to TRBJ2-3; no firm D call. V was pared by 4 bases and J by 1 base, with 15 bases between. Germline values: CDR1 LGHNA, CDR2 YNFKEQ. The CDR3 has 16 amino acids. The DNA of the CDR3 is TGTGCCAGCAGCCCCGACGGTTCTAGGGGCACAGATACGCAGTATTTT. Protein sequence: CASSPDGSRGTDTQYF.

Of note for this clonotype: This may come from a read error, since a much larger clone is one base off. This chain connects TRBV12-3 or TRBV12-4 to TRBJ2-1; 12 nucleotides align to TRBD2. The CDR3 extends over 13 amino acids. Here the CDR3 reads CTSSLAGGREQFF. In DNA, the CDR3 is TGTACCAGCAGCCTAGCGGGGGGGCGTGAGCAGTTCTTC.

The V call is TRBV6-1, the J call TRBJ2-1; 8 bases line up with TRBD2. V was pared by 6 bases and J by 0 bases, with 7 bases of the junction left unmatched. CDR1 is MNHNS and CDR2 is SASEGT in the germline V gene. This CDR3 region has 16 residues. This CDR3 is CASREISGNSYNEQFF. CDR3 nucleotides: TGTGCCAGCAGGGAAATTAGCGGGAACTCCTACAATGAGCAGTTCTTC.

V usage is TRBV13 and J usage is TRBJ2-4, with 9 bases matching TRBD1. Per germline, CDR1 PRHDT and CDR2 FYEKMQ (reference sequence). There are 17 residues in the CDR3. V lost 5 bases and J lost 1; bases outside the gene matches: 9. The CDR3 nucleotides read TGTGCCAGCAGCCCTAGTCCCGGACAGGGGGCCAAAAACATTCAGTACTTC. Protein sequence: CASSPSPGQGAKNIQYF.

The CDR3 DNA reads as TGTGCCAGCAGTACGCCGGGACAGGGGTCGAACACCGGGGAGCTGTTTTTT. It yields the protein CASSTPGQGSNTGELFF. V gene TRBV6-1 combines with J gene TRBJ2-2, with 10 nucleotides matching TRBD1. Germline values: CDR1 MNHNS, CDR2 SASEGT. V lost 5 bases to trimming and J lost 0 bases; unmatched junction nucleotides: 6. This CDR3 has 17 amino acids.

This clonotype was detected a few times. The chain is built from TRBV2 and TRBJ2-1, with 9 nucleotides matching TRBD1. V lost 7 bases and J lost 6; bases outside the gene matches: 13. The CDR3 is made up of 16 amino acids. Germline CDR1 is SNHLY and CDR2 is FYNNEI. CDR3 amino acids: CASNSLGDRASNEQFF. CDR3 DNA sequence: TGTGCCAGCAATAGCCTCGGGGACAGGGCATCCAATGAGCAGTTCTTC.

This clonotype was counted only a few times. The rearrangement uses TRBV12-3 or TRBV12-4 and TRBJ2-7, with 8 positions matching TRBD2. V trimming: 3 bases; J trimming: 5 bases; junction bases outside the gene matches: 21. CDR3 length: 19 amino acids. The CDR3 DNA sequence: TGTGCCAGCAGTTTCAAAGTGGGGGGGCCAGACGGGAGGGGCAACGAGCAGTACTTC. Translation: CASSFKVGGPDGRGNEQYF.

V is TRBV5-1 and J is TRBJ2-2; D is tentatively TRBD1 or TRBD2 (7 bases each). Per the germline V gene, CDR1 is SGHRS and CDR2 is YFSETQ. The CDR3 loop spans 14 amino acids. V lost 6 bases, J lost 5 bases, and 14 bases lay in between. The DNA of the CDR3 is TGCGCCAGCACTTCAGGGGGACTAACCGGGGAGCTGTTTTTT. Translated: CASTSGGLTGELFF.